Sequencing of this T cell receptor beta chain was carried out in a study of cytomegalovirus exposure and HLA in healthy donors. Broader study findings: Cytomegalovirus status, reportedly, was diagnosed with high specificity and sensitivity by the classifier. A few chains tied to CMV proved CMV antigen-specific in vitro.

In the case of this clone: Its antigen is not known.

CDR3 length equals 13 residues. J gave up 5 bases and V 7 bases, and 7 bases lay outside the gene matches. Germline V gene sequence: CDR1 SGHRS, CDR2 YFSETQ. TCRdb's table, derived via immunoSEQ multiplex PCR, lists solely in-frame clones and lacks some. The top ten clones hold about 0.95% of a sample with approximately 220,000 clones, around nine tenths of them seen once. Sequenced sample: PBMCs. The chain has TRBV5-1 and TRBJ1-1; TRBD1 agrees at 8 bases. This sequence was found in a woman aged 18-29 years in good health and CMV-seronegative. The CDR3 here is CASQRTGRTEAFF. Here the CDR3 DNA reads TGCGCCAGCCAGCGGACAGGGAGGACTGAAGCTTTCTTT.